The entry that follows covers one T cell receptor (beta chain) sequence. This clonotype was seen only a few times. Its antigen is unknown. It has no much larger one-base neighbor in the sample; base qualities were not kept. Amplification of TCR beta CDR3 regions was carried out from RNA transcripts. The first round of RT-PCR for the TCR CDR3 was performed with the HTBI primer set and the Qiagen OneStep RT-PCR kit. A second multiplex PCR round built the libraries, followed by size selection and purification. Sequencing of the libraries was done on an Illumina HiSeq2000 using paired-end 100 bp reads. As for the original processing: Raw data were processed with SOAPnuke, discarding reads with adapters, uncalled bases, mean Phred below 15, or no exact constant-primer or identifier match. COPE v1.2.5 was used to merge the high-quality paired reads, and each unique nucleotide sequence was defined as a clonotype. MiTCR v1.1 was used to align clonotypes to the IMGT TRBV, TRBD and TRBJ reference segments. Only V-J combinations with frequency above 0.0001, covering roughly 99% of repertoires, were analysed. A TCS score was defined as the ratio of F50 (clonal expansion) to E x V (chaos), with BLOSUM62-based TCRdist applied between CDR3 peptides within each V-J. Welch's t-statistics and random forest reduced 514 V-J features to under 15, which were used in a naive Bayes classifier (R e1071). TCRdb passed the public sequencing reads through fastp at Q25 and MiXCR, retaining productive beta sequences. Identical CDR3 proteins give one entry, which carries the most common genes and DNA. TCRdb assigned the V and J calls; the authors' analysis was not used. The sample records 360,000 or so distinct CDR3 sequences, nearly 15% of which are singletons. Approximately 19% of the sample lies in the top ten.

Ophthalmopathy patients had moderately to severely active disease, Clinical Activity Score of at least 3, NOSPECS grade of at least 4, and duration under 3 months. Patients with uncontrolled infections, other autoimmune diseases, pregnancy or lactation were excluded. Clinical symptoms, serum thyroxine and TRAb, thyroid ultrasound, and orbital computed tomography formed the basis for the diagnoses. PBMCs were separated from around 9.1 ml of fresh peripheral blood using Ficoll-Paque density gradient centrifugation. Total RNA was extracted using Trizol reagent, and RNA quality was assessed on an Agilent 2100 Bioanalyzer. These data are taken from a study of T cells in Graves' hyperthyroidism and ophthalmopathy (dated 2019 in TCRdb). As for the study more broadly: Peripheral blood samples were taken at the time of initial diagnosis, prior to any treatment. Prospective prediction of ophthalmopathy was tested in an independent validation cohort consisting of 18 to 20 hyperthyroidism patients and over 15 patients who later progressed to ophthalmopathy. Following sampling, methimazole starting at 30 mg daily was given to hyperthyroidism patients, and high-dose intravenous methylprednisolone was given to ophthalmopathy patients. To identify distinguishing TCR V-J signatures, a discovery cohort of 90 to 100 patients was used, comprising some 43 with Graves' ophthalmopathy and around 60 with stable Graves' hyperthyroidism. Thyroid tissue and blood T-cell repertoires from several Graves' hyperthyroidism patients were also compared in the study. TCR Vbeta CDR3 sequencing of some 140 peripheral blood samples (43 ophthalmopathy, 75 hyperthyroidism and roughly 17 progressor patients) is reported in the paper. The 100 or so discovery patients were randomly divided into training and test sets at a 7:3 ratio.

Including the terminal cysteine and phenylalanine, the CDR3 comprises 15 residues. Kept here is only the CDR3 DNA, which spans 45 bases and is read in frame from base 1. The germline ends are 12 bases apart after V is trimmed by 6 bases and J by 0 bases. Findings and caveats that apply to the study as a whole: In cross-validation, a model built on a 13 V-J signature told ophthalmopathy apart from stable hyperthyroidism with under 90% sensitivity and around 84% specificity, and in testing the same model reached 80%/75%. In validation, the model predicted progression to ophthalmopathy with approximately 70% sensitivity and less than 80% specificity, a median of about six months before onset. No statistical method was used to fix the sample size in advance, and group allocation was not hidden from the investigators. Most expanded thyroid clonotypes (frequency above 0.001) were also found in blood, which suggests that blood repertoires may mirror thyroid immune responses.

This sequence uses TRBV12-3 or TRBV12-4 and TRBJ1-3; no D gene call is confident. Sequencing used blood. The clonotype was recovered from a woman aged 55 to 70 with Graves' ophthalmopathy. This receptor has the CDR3 CASSPGSHSGNTIYF. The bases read TGTGCCAGCAGCCCTGGGTCTCACTCTGGAAACACCATATATTTT.